Each of the 20 T cell receptor beta chains below was sequenced from the same sample in a study of blood T cell repertoires in COVID-19. This table comes from immunoSEQ multiplex PCR, and its TCRdb copy is limited to in-frame clones, with some not included. This sample has about 90,000 clones, with about 90% found just once. The sequencing sample was made of peripheral blood. The receptors shown here come from a human donor with active COVID-19. The donor label of this sample is uncertain.

This chain links TRBV5-1 with TRBJ2-3; TRBD2 might be the D (6 bases). The ends were cut back, 4 bases at V and 2 bases at J, with 14 bases in the middle. Germline CDR1 reads SGHRS; CDR2 reads YFSETQ. The CDR3 runs to 15 residues. CDR3: CASSPQEGSTDTQYF. DNA for the CDR3: TGCGCCAGCAGCCCCCAGGAGGGATCCACAGATACGCAGTATTTT.

This chain uses TRBV19 with TRBJ1-2; 8 bases are a match to TRBD1. J lost 3 bases, V lost 7 bases, and 4 bases had no gene match. CDR1 is LNHDA and CDR2 is SQIVND in the germline V gene (reference sequence). This CDR3 contains 13 residues. The CDR3 coding sequence is TGTGCCAGTACCGAACAGGGGGACTATGGCTACACCTTC. This translates into CASTEQGDYGYTF.

The J gene is TRBJ1-3, the V gene TRBV5-6, with a possible D match to TRBD1 (6 bases). There are 16 residues in the CDR3. V was trimmed by 4 bases and J by 0 bases, leaving 14 bases between them. Germline CDR1 is SGHDT and CDR2 is YYEEEE. The CDR3 loop is CASSHDRPSSGNTIYF. The CDR3 region has the DNA TGTGCCAGCAGCCACGACAGGCCAAGCTCTGGAAACACCATATATTTT.

The V call is TRBV7-9, the J call TRBJ2-7, with no clear D. The CDR3 covers 13 residues. V lost 0 bases, J lost 3 bases, and 6 bases lay in between. Germline V gene sequence: CDR1 SEHNR, CDR2 FQNEAQ (reference sequence). CDR3 in amino acids: CASSLAGSYEQYF. CDR3 DNA sequence: TGTGCCAGCAGCTTAGCGGGCAGCTACGAGCAGTACTTC.

The chain couples TRBV4-2 to TRBJ2-3, with D perhaps matching TRBD2 (7 bases). The length of the CDR3 is 14 residues. V was pared by 1 base and J by 7 bases, with 12 bases between. CDR1 is LGHNA, CDR2 YNFKEQ, per germline. The CDR3, as DNA: TGTGCCAGCAGCCAAGGGGGGGGCTCGAATACGCAGTATTTT. It encodes CASSQGGGSNTQYF.

The V call is TRBV7-9, the J call TRBJ1-2; D is uncertain. Trimming pared 2 bases from V and 0 bases from J, leaving 7 bases between. There are 14 residues in the CDR3. CDR1 is SEHNR, CDR2 FQNEAQ, per germline (reference sequence). CDR3 coding DNA: TGTGCCAGCAGCTTACCGGTAGCTAACTATGGCTACACCTTC. Protein sequence: CASSLPVANYGYTF. Combining the CDR3 with reference TRBV7-9 and TRBJ1-2 gives the whole variable domain DTGVSQNPRHKITKRGQNVTFRCDPISEHNRLYWYRQTLGQGPEFLTYFQNEAQLEKSRLLSDRFSAERPKGSFSTLEIQRTEQGDSAMYLCASSLPVANYGYTFGSGTRLTVV.

For this clone: At one end the junction does not follow the germline gene, possibly because of a read error. The chain employs TRBV13 and TRBJ2-5, with 13 bases identical to TRBD2. Germline lookup yields CDR1 PRHDT and CDR2 FYEKMQ (reference sequence). This CDR3 is 16 amino acids long. This CDR3 is CASSVGLAGDVETQYF. The DNA for the CDR3 is TGTGCCAGCAGCGTAGGACTAGCGGGGGACGTTGAGACCCAGTACTTC. Full variable domain (remainder filled in from reference TRBV13 and TRBJ2-5): AAGVIQSPRHLIKEKRETATLKCYPIPRHDTVYWYQQGPGQDPQFLISFYEKMQSDKGSIPDRFSAQQFSDYHSELNMSSLELGDSALYFCASSVGLAGDVETQYFGPGTRLLVL.

The chain carries TRBV14 and TRBJ2-2; no reliable D call. Trimming pared 2 bases from V and 5 bases from J, leaving 9 bases between. This CDR3 is built from 14 residues. Germline CDR1 and CDR2: SGHDN and FVKESK. The CDR3 region is CASSQSRLTGELFF. As DNA, the CDR3 is TGTGCCAGCAGCCAATCCCGTTTAACCGGGGAGCTGTTTTTT. The full variable domain, in which reference TRBV14 and TRBJ2-2 provide the parts outside the CDR3, is EAGVTQFPSHSVIEKGQTVTLRCDPISGHDNLYWYRRVMGKEIKFLLHFVKESKQDESGMPNNRFLAERTGGTYSTLKVQPAELEDSGVYFCASSQSRLTGELFFGEGSRLTVL.

This clone was detected only a few times. At one end the junction does not follow the germline gene, possibly because of a read error. This chain connects TRBV3-1 (or the pseudogene TRBV3-2) to TRBJ1-6, with TRBD1 identical over 8 bases. This CDR3 has 14 residues. Germline CDR1 is LGHDT and CDR2 is YNNKEL (reference sequence). CDR3 residues: CASSQGTGNSPLHF. DNA for the CDR3: TGTGCCAGCAGCCAAGGGACAGGGAATTCTCCCCTCCACTTT.

The chain employs TRBV6-5 and TRBJ1-3; possible D gene TRBD1, 6 bases. This CDR3 has 13 amino acids. Per germline, CDR1 MNHEY and CDR2 SVGAGI. Trimming stripped 6 bases from V and 6 bases from J, with 12 bases between. The CDR3 is CASSSPGVNTIYF. CDR3 sequence (DNA): TGTGCCAGCAGCAGCCCAGGGGTAAACACCATATATTTT.

This chain uses TRBV6-5 with TRBJ2-4, with 7 bases that match TRBD1. V was clipped by 2 bases and J by 7 bases; unmatched bases: 5. The CDR3 is 14 amino acids. The germline V gene has CDR1 MNHEY and CDR2 SVGAGI. The CDR3 reads CASSYGIRGNIQYF. The CDR3 DNA reads TGTGCCAGCAGTTACGGAATCAGGGGGAACATTCAGTACTTC.

The rearrangement uses TRBV18 and TRBJ2-3; perhaps TRBD2 as D (5 bases). Per germline, CDR1 KGHSH and CDR2 LQKENI. The CDR3 covers 13 residues. The V end was cut by 4 bases, the J end by 4 bases, with 9 bases between. Here the CDR3 reads CASSLSEPDTQYF. DNA of the CDR3: TGTGCCAGCTCACTTAGCGAACCAGATACGCAGTATTTT.

The CDR3 nucleotides read TGTGCCACCTCTCTGAGGAGCTCCTACAATGAGCAGTTCTTC. Protein sequence: CATSLRSSYNEQFF. The chain combines TRBV15 with TRBJ2-1; D ambiguous. Trimming took off 8 bases at V and 0 bases at J, with 11 bases between the two ends. The V gene's germline CDR1 is LNHNV and CDR2 YYDKDF (reference sequence). The CDR3 loop spans 14 amino acids.

This CDR3 reads CASSLQLLGNTGELFF. The DNA of the CDR3 is TGTGCCAGCAGCTTACAGTTACTAGGGAACACCGGGGAGCTGTTTTTT. This chain joins TRBV11-2 and TRBJ2-2; TRBD2 might be the D (5 bases). The CDR3 extends over 16 amino acids. V dropped 2 bases and J dropped 1 base, with 11 bases sitting between them. CDR1 is SGHAT, CDR2 FQNNGV, per germline.

This clone appeared a single time. The V and J genes are TRBV4-3 and TRBJ1-1, with D tentatively TRBD1 (5 bases). V gave up 0 bases and J gave up 5 bases, with 10 bases separating them. The V gene's germline CDR1 is LGHNA and CDR2 YSLEER. The CDR3 has 14 residues. CDR3 sequence: CASSQDGGETEAFF. The CDR3 DNA follows: TGCGCCAGCAGCCAAGATGGAGGGGAAACTGAAGCTTTCTTT.

The rearrangement uses TRBV12-3 or TRBV12-4 and TRBJ1-1; D uncertain. Between the trimmed V and J ends, which lost 7 bases and 4 bases, there was a span of 13 bases. The CDR3 extends over 13 amino acids. CDR3 coding DNA: TGTGCCAGCATCTCCGGCCGCGGCACTGAAGCTTTCTTT. Protein: CASISGRGTEAFF.

The genes are TRBV19 and TRBJ2-7; weak D call: TRBD1 (6 bases). Deletions cut 6 bases from V and 5 bases from J, with 14 bases between. In germline, CDR1 is LNHDA, CDR2 SQIVND (reference sequence). This CDR3 has 13 residues. The CDR3 sequence is CASSSVRGDEQYF. In nucleotides, the CDR3 is TGTGCCAGTAGCAGTGTCAGGGGCGACGAGCAGTACTTC.

V usage is TRBV19 and J usage is TRBJ2-2, with 8 bases lining up with TRBD1. The ends lost 6 bases at V and 6 bases at J; junction bases unmatched: 6. The CDR3 spans 14 residues. The germline CDR1 and CDR2 sequences are LNHDA and SQIVND (reference sequence). The CDR3 loop reads CASRPLQGAGELFF. The CDR3 DNA reads TGTGCCAGTAGGCCGTTACAGGGGGCCGGGGAGCTGTTTTTT.

The chain uses TRBV6-1 and TRBJ2-1, with 10 positions matching TRBD2. The CDR3 has 15 amino acids. Losses at the gene ends were 2 bases for V and 10 bases for J; bases not matched to a gene: 8. The germline CDR1 and CDR2 sequences are MNHNS and SASEGT. As DNA, the CDR3 is TGTGCCAGCAGTGAAAGGACTAGCGGTATTTCAGAGCAGTTCTTC. It is translated as CASSERTSGISEQFF.

This chain uses TRBV5-4 with TRBJ2-7; D might be TRBD2 (5 bases). V was clipped by 4 bases and J by 12 bases, with 17 bases between them. The CDR3 sequence is 12 residues long. Germline assignment: CDR1 SGHNT and CDR2 YYREEE (reference sequence). The CDR3, as DNA: TGTGCCAGCAGCCCTCACGGGGAAACAGCGTACTTC. It specifies CASSPHGETAYF.